The 29 T cell receptor beta chains presented below share a single source sample, sequenced in a study of cytomegalovirus exposure and HLA in healthy donors. The PCR contained 60 Vbeta and 13 Jbeta primers. The protocol was immunoSEQ multiplex PCR, while the TCRdb copy is restricted to in-frame clones and leaves out a portion. The sample carries approximately 150,000 clones, around 72% recorded once. The material sequenced was PBMCs. The receptor set was obtained from a man in his forties in good health and CMV-seronegative.

The rearrangement uses TRBV27 and TRBJ2-5; 8 nucleotides align to TRBD1. The V segment lost 4 bases and the J segment 4 bases; nucleotides outside the gene matches: 5. This CDR3 comprises 14 residues. Germline V gene sequence: CDR1 MNHEY, CDR2 SMNVEV (reference sequence). CDR3 nucleotide sequence: TGTGCCAGCAGTTCGACAGGGGTTAGAGAGACCCAGTACTTC. Its translation is CASSSTGVRETQYF.

The count of this clone is one. The V gene is TRBV4-1, the J gene TRBJ2-7; D is perhaps TRBD2 (5 bases). CDR1 and CDR2 from the germline V gene are MGHRA and YSYEKL. The V end was cut by 0 bases, the J end by 6 bases, with 18 bases between. The CDR3 extends over 16 amino acids. CDR3 residues: CASSQDPRLWSGEQYF. In nucleotides, the CDR3 is TGCGCCAGCAGCCAAGATCCGAGACTATGGTCTGGCGAGCAGTACTTC.

This clone turned up a few times. This rearrangement joins TRBV10-2 to TRBJ2-2, with TRBD2 identical over 9 bases. With V trimmed by 5 bases and J by 6 bases, 4 bases remained unmatched. The CDR3 length is 14 residues. Germline CDR1 WSHSY, CDR2 SAAADI. This CDR3 is CASSIAGAAGELFF. The DNA for the CDR3 is TGCGCCAGCAGTATAGCGGGAGCCGCCGGGGAGCTGTTTTTT.

In this sample, this clone turned up a few times. The CDR3 loop is CASSLNPGTGELFF. Written as DNA, the CDR3 is TGTGCCAGCAGCTTAAACCCAGGGACCGGGGAGCTGTTTTTT. V usage is TRBV7-3 and J usage is TRBJ2-2; the D gene is possibly TRBD1 (5 bases). CDR1 SGHTA and CDR2 FQGTGA come from the germline V gene. V was clipped by 1 base and J by 5 bases, with 8 bases between them. The length of the CDR3 is 14 residues.

The V gene is TRBV18, the J gene TRBJ1-2; D remains ambiguous. Germline V CDR1 and CDR2: KGHSH, LQKENI. The ends were cut back, 2 bases at V and 4 bases at J, with 14 bases in the middle. The CDR3 is made up of 15 amino acids. The CDR3 here is CASSPARPEGYGYTF. DNA of the CDR3: TGTGCCAGCTCACCAGCCAGACCCGAGGGCTATGGCTACACCTTC.

This rearrangement joins TRBV5-1 to TRBJ1-4, with 10 bases fitting TRBD1. J lost 11 bases, V lost 0 bases, and 4 bases had no gene match. The CDR3 totals 14 residues. Germline V gene lookup returns CDR1 SGHRS and CDR2 YFSETQ. CDR3 loop: CASSLAGQGSKLFF. CDR3 nucleotide sequence: TGCGCCAGCAGCTTGGCGGGACAGGGGAGTAAACTGTTTTTT.

V is TRBV20-1 and J is TRBJ2-7; no reliable D call. V lost 5 bases and J 0 bases, leaving 5 bases between the germline ends. CDR3 length equals 11 residues. Germline-derived CDR1 and CDR2 are DFQATT and SNEGSKA (reference sequence). In DNA form, the CDR3 reads TGCAGTGCTTACAGCTCCTACGAGCAGTACTTC. This translates into CSAYSSYEQYF.

As regards this clone: Relative to the germline gene, one junction end is altered; a read error may explain this. This rearrangement joins TRBV7-9 to TRBJ1-2, with D perhaps TRBD1 (6 bases). This CDR3 spans 12 amino acids. CDR1 SEHNR and CDR2 FQNEAQ come from the germline V gene (reference sequence). The CDR3: CSSSLRGYGYTF. CDR3 bases: TGTTCCAGCAGCCTCAGGGGCTATGGCTACACCTTC.

This clone occurred a few times. CDR3 loop: CACTGQGLTPTSEQFF. The CDR3, as DNA: TGTGCCTGCACGGGACAGGGGTTGACCCCGACGAGTGAGCAGTTCTTC. The chain couples TRBV30 to TRBJ2-1, with 10 bases identical to TRBD1. CDR1 and CDR2 (germline): GTSNPN, SVGIG (reference sequence). Trimming at V came to 6 bases and at J to 9 bases, leaving 17 bases not matched to a gene. This CDR3 has 16 residues.

The CDR3 reads CASSPTDRGYNEQYF. CDR3 DNA sequence: TGCGCCAGCAGCCCTACCGACAGGGGATATAACGAGCAGTACTTC. The V call is TRBV5-1, the J call TRBJ2-7; 8 positions agree with TRBD1. V shed 4 bases and J 5 bases; nucleotides not matched to a gene: 11. Per the germline V gene, CDR1 is SGHRS and CDR2 is YFSETQ. The CDR3 length is 15 residues. Filled out from reference TRBV5-1 and TRBJ2-7, the complete variable domain reads KAGVTQTPRYLIKTRGQQVTLSCSPISGHRSVSWYQQTPGQGLQFLFEYFSETQRNKGNFPGRFSGRQFSNSRSEMNVSTLELGDSALYLCASSPTDRGYNEQYFGPGTRLTVT.

This clone was observed a single time. One end of the junction varies from germline; a read error may be responsible. V and J are TRBV6-4 and TRBJ1-4; no firm D call. From germline, CDR1 is MRHNA and CDR2 SNTAGT. The CDR3 has 14 residues. This chain's CDR3 is CASRSTATNEKLFF. The CDR3, as DNA: TGTGCCAGCCGGTCGACGGCAACTAACGAAAAACTGTTTTTT.

This clone appeared a few times. The chain links TRBV19 to TRBJ1-5; D perhaps matches TRBD1 (6 bases). The ends were cut back, 3 bases at V and 10 bases at J, with 10 bases in the middle. This CDR3 region has 12 residues. Germline V lookup: CDR1 LNHDA, CDR2 SQIVND (reference sequence). The CDR3 spells CASSIGDIPQHF. The CDR3 bases are TGTGCCAGTAGTATTGGGGACATACCCCAGCATTTT.

This rearrangement joins TRBV7-9 to TRBJ1-4; 9 bases line up with TRBD1. CDR3 length equals 14 residues. Per germline, CDR1 SEHNR and CDR2 FQNEAQ (reference sequence). V lost 4 bases, J lost 5 bases, and 2 bases stayed unmatched. Here the CDR3 DNA reads TGTGCCAGCAGCTCCGGGACAGGGAATGAAAAACTGTTTTTT. It translates to CASSSGTGNEKLFF.

The V call is TRBV5-1, the J call TRBJ2-5; D is perhaps TRBD2 (5 bases). Germline CDR1 reads SGHRS; CDR2 reads YFSETQ. This CDR3 has 13 residues. V dropped 4 bases and J dropped 5 bases, with 12 bases sitting between them. The CDR3 region has the DNA TGCGCCAGCAGCCATGACTGGGAGGAGACCCAGTACTTC. Protein sequence: CASSHDWEETQYF. Complete variable domain (other parts from reference TRBV5-1 and TRBJ2-5): KAGVTQTPRYLIKTRGQQVTLSCSPISGHRSVSWYQQTPGQGLQFLFEYFSETQRNKGNFPGRFSGRQFSNSRSEMNVSTLELGDSALYLCASSHDWEETQYFGPGTRLLVL.

This chain connects TRBV27 to TRBJ1-5; D unresolved. CDR3 size: 15 residues. Per the germline V gene, CDR1 is MNHEY and CDR2 is SMNVEV (reference sequence). The V gene lost 4 bases and the J gene lost 0 bases, with 10 bases spanning the gap. CDR3 region: CASSSAANSNQPQHF. Written as DNA, the CDR3 is TGTGCCAGCAGTTCCGCGGCCAATAGCAATCAGCCCCAGCATTTT.

The chain uses TRBV2 and TRBJ2-6; TRBD1 aligns across 9 bases. J lost 1 base, V lost 5 bases, and 6 bases had no gene match. The CDR3 extends over 17 amino acids. Looked up from germline, CDR1 is SNHLY and CDR2 is FYNNEI. DNA for the CDR3: TGTGCCAGCAGTAGGGACAGGGAGATATCTGGGGCCAACGTCCTGACTTTC. Its protein is CASSRDREISGANVLTF.

V gene TRBV27 combines with J gene TRBJ2-3; the match to TRBD2 covers 12 bases. The junction had 3 bases not matched to a gene; V was cut back by 5 bases and J by 6 bases. There are 14 residues in the CDR3. CDR1 is MNHEY and CDR2 is SMNVEV in the germline V gene (reference sequence). The CDR3 coding sequence is TGTGCCAGCAGTCGGCTAGCGGGAGGGGATACGCAGTATTTT. Protein: CASSRLAGGDTQYF.

The chain carries TRBV2 and TRBJ2-1; unclear D gene. Germline CDR1 and CDR2: SNHLY and FYNNEI. This CDR3 is built from 15 residues. V shed 2 bases and J shed 7 bases, with 15 bases lying between them. Here the CDR3 reads CASSEWATLGNEQFF. The CDR3 DNA reads TGTGCCAGCAGTGAATGGGCTACACTTGGTAATGAGCAGTTCTTC.

V is TRBV5-6 and J is TRBJ1-5; TRBD1 matches at 7 bases. This CDR3 contains 17 residues. The V gene end was trimmed by 3 bases and the J gene end by 5 bases; junction bases not matched to a gene: 14. The germline V gene has CDR1 SGHDT and CDR2 YYEEEE. This CDR3 is CASSSYDRAESYQPQHF. CDR3 coding DNA: TGTGCCAGCAGCTCCTATGACAGGGCAGAAAGCTATCAGCCCCAGCATTTT.

The chain couples TRBV7-9 to TRBJ2-2, with D perhaps matching TRBD2 (5 bases). V gave up 4 bases and J gave up 12 bases, with 12 bases separating them. The CDR3 is 12 residues long. CDR1 SEHNR and CDR2 FQNEAQ come from the germline V gene (reference sequence). The CDR3: CASSSGTGKLFF. The CDR3 bases are TGTGCCAGCAGCTCCGGTACGGGGAAGCTGTTTTTT.

The sample holds a few counts of this clone. V is TRBV9 and J is TRBJ2-1; 11 positions match TRBD2. CDR1 is SGDLS and CDR2 is YYNGEE in the germline V gene. CDR3 length: 16 amino acids. Trimming cost V 3 bases and J 6 bases; bases outside gene matches: 8. The CDR3 loop is CASSGPIAGGRNEQFF. The CDR3 region has the DNA TGTGCCAGCAGCGGACCAATAGCGGGAGGGCGCAATGAGCAGTTCTTC.

The chain recombines TRBV5-1 with TRBJ2-7; 7 bases map to TRBD1. In germline, CDR1 is SGHRS, CDR2 YFSETQ. Unmatched junction bases numbered 2, after V lost 3 bases and J lost 5 bases. This CDR3 spans 12 amino acids. Here the CDR3 reads CASSSDRHEQYF. The CDR3 DNA sequence: TGCGCCAGCAGCTCGGACAGGCACGAGCAGTACTTC.

The chain joins TRBV7-6 to TRBJ2-3, with TRBD1 matching over 8 bases. The trim removed 3 bases at V and 2 bases at J, leaving 10 bases unmatched. The CDR3 consists of 17 residues. Germline V CDR1 and CDR2: SGHVS, FNYEAQ. CDR3 sequence (DNA): TGTGCCAGCAGCTTGCGGCTCGGACAGGGATACACAGATACGCAGTATTTT. This codes for CASSLRLGQGYTDTQYF.

The genes are TRBV5-8 and TRBJ1-3; D call uncertain. Between the trimmed V and J ends, which lost 2 bases and 0 bases, there was a span of 6 bases. CDR3 length: 14 amino acids. In germline, CDR1 is SGHTS, CDR2 YDEGEE. CDR3 loop: CASSFAYSGNTIYF. Here the CDR3 DNA reads TGTGCCAGCAGCTTTGCCTACTCTGGAAACACCATATATTTT.

The rearrangement uses TRBV28 and TRBJ2-7; a possible D gene is TRBD1 (6 bases). The CDR3 covers 14 residues. Trimming took off 4 bases at V and 0 bases at J, with 10 bases between the two ends. Germline V CDR1 and CDR2: MDHEN, SYDVKM. CDR3 bases: TGTGCCAGCAGTTACGGACAGAGCTCCTACGAGCAGTACTTC. As protein: CASSYGQSSYEQYF.

The table lists this clone with a few counts. V gene TRBV19 combines with J gene TRBJ1-4; weak D call: TRBD1 (5 bases). The CDR3 is 14 amino acids. Trimming shortened V by 7 bases and J by 6 bases, and 15 bases separated the two germline ends. Germline V lookup: CDR1 LNHDA, CDR2 SQIVND (reference sequence). DNA for the CDR3: TGTGCCAGTACCGCCGGGGGGGTTTATGAAAAACTGTTTTTT. This sequence encodes CASTAGGVYEKLFF.

This sequence joins TRBV30 and TRBJ2-1; possible D gene TRBD2, 6 bases. CDR1 and CDR2 (germline): GTSNPN, SVGIG (reference sequence). Deletions cut 0 bases from V and 7 bases from J, with 13 bases between. This CDR3 is 14 amino acids long. The CDR3 sequence: CAWSVRGTLNEQFF. The CDR3 nucleotides are TGTGCCTGGAGTGTACGAGGGACTTTAAATGAGCAGTTCTTC.

The J gene is TRBJ1-4, the V gene TRBV30, with a possible D match to TRBD1 (5 bases). The CDR3 has 14 residues. Germline V gives CDR1 GTSNPN, CDR2 SVGIG (reference sequence). The V end was cut by 7 bases, the J end by 3 bases, with 15 bases between. The CDR3 DNA follows: TGTGCCTCCCCACGGGGGGGGGCTAATGAAAAACTGTTTTTT. Translating it yields CASPRGGANEKLFF. The variable domain in full, completed from reference TRBV30 and TRBJ1-4, reads SQTIHQWPATLVQPVGSPLSLECTVEGTSNPNLYWYRQAAGRGLQLLFYSVGIGQISSEVPQNLSASRPQDRQFILSSKKLLLSDSGFYLCASPRGGANEKLFFGSGTQLSVL.

The rearrangement uses TRBV2 and TRBJ1-1, with TRBD1 matching over 7 bases. The germline V gene has CDR1 SNHLY and CDR2 FYNNEI. Losses at the gene ends were 0 bases for V and 1 base for J; bases not matched to a gene: 2. This CDR3 contains 15 residues. The CDR3 region has the DNA TGTGCCAGCAGTGAAGCGAGGACAGGGAACACTGAAGCTTTCTTT. Translating it yields CASSEARTGNTEAFF.